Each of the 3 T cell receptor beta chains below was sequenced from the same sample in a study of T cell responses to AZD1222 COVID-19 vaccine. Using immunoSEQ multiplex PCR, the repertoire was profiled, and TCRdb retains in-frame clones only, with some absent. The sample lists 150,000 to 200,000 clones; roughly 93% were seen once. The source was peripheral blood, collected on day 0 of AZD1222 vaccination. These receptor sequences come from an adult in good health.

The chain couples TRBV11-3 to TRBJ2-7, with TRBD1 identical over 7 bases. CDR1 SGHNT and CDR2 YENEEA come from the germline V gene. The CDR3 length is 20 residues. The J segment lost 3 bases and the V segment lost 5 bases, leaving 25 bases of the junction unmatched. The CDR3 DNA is TGTGCCAGCAGCCGCCTCTCCGGACAGGACCTCTTCCTCGGGTACTACGAGCAGTACTTC. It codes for CASSRLSGQDLFLGYYEQYF.

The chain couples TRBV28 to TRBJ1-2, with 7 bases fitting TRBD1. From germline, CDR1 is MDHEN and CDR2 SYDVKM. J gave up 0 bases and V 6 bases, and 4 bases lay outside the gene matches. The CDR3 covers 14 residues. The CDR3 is CASSPGGANYGYTF. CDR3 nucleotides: TGTGCCAGCAGCCCAGGGGGGGCTAACTATGGCTACACCTTC.

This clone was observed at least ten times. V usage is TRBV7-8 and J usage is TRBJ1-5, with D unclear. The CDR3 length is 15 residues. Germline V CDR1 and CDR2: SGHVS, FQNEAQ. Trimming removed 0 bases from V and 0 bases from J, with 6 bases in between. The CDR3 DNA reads TGTGCCAGCAGCTTAGCGTACTATAGCAATCAGCCCCAGCATTTT. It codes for CASSLAYYSNQPQHF.